The 30 T cell receptor beta chains listed next were all sequenced from one sample in a study of cytotoxic CD8 clonotypes in ibrutinib-treated CLL. Here immunoSEQ multiplex PCR was the method, and the copy in TCRdb shows in-frame clones only, minus some. The table records 130,000 or so clones, 77% of them present only once. The input for sequencing was PBMCs, taken after 12 months of ibrutinib treatment. The receptor source for this set is a human donor with chronic lymphocytic leukemia.

Concerning this clone: Other DNA variants within this sample encode the same CDR3. The gene calls are TRBV6-5 and TRBJ1-4; TRBD1 matches at 7 bases. Germline CDR1 is MNHEY and CDR2 is SVGAGI. The length of the CDR3 is 16 residues. V dropped 0 bases and J dropped 5; count of bases not matched to a gene: 6. The CDR3 bases are TGTGCCAGCAGTTACTCGAGTGGCAGGGGGAATGAAAAACTGTTTTTT. Residues: CASSYSSGRGNEKLFF.

The chain carries TRBV19 and TRBJ1-3; D is unresolved. CDR1 and CDR2 from the germline V gene are LNHDA and SQIVND (reference sequence). V was trimmed by 6 bases and J by 0 bases, leaving 15 bases between them. This CDR3 has 16 amino acids. CDR3 in DNA: TGTGCCAGTAGGGTCAGCACCCGTCTCTCTGGAAACACCATATATTTT. It yields the protein CASRVSTRLSGNTIYF.

This chain uses TRBV4-1 with TRBJ2-7, with TRBD2 as a possible D gene (7 bases). V lost 1 base and J 2 bases, leaving 15 bases between the germline ends. Germline CDR1 MGHRA, CDR2 YSYEKL. This CDR3 region has 16 residues. The CDR3 coding sequence is TGCGCCAGCAGCCAAGTCCCGCGGGGGCGCACCTACGAGCAGTACTTC. It codes for CASSQVPRGRTYEQYF.

The CDR3 loop reads CASSQEGFEAAGAYNEQFF. CDR3 nucleotide sequence: TGTGCCAGCAGCCAAGAGGGTTTTGAGGCAGCGGGGGCCTACAATGAGCAGTTCTTC. The chain couples TRBV4-2 to TRBJ2-1, with TRBD2 identical over 8 bases. After removal of 0 bases from V and 2 bases from J, the junction contained 12 bases not matched to a gene. Germline V gene sequence: CDR1 LGHNA, CDR2 YNFKEQ. There are 19 residues in the CDR3.

The chain couples TRBV5-1 to TRBJ2-7, with D tentatively TRBD2 (6 bases). Trimming left V 0 bases short and J 1 base short, with 11 bases between. The CDR3 sequence is 15 residues long. The germline gives CDR1 SGHRS, CDR2 YFSETQ. CDR3 sequence reads: CASSLGQRVSYEQYF. The CDR3 nucleotides read TGCGCCAGCAGCTTGGGACAGCGGGTATCCTACGAGCAGTACTTC.

The rearrangement uses TRBV7-9 and TRBJ2-1; D is uncertain. The germline gives CDR1 SEHNR, CDR2 FQNEAQ (reference sequence). Deletions cut 1 base from V and 7 bases from J, with 11 bases between. CDR3 length: 14 amino acids. The CDR3 sequence: CASSLGHLGNEQFF. CDR3 coding DNA: TGTGCCAGCAGCTTAGGTCACCTAGGGAATGAGCAGTTCTTC.

V gene TRBV5-8 combines with J gene TRBJ1-1; the D gene is possibly TRBD1 (5 bases). Germline V gene sequence: CDR1 SGHTS, CDR2 YDEGEE. CDR3 length: 14 amino acids. Trimming removed 2 bases from V and 11 bases from J, with 19 bases in between. The CDR3 bases are TGTGCCAGCAGCTTCCAGGGTAACTTACGAGCCGCTTTCTTT. It specifies CASSFQGNLRAAFF. Based on the CDR3 plus reference TRBV5-8 and TRBJ1-1, the full variable domain is EAGVTQSPTHLIKTRGQQATLRCSPISGHTSVYWYQQALGLGLQFLLWYDEGEERNRGNFPPRFSGRQFPNYSSELNVNALELEDSALYLCASSFQGNLRAAFFGQGTRLTVV.

V usage is TRBV6-6 and J usage is TRBJ1-2, with D tentatively TRBD1 (5 bases). Germline V CDR1 and CDR2: MNHNY, SVGAGI (reference sequence). V was pared by 2 bases and J by 6 bases, with 10 bases between. CDR3 size: 13 residues. CDR3 DNA sequence: TGTGCCAGCAGTTACGGGGGTTGGAATGGCTACACCTTC. Translation gives CASSYGGWNGYTF.

The J gene is TRBJ2-7, the V gene TRBV10-1, with D possibly called TRBD1 or TRBD2 (7 bases each). The CDR3 covers 21 residues. V was cut by 7 bases and J by 2 bases, with 36 bases left in between. Germline CDR1 and CDR2: WNHNN and SYGVQD (reference sequence). The CDR3 loop is CASIGGLAGNRGADLPYEQYF. CDR3 coding DNA: TGCGCCAGCATAGGGGGATTAGCGGGTAACAGGGGCGCGGACCTTCCCTACGAGCAGTACTTC.

Details on this clone: The same CDR3 arises from other DNA sequences in this sample as well. This CDR3 is CSARGEYEQYF. Here the CDR3 DNA reads TGCAGTGCTAGGGGCGAGTACGAGCAGTACTTC. The rearrangement links TRBV20-1 to TRBJ2-7; D is uncertain. Germline CDR1 DFQATT, CDR2 SNEGSKA (reference sequence). V was clipped by 3 bases and J by 4 bases, with 7 bases between them. The CDR3 consists of 11 residues.

The V call is TRBV6-5, the J call TRBJ1-1; no clear D. The CDR3 has 15 residues. V shed 2 bases and J shed 0 bases, with 10 bases lying between them. CDR1 is MNHEY and CDR2 is SVGAGI in the germline V gene. CDR3: CASSYGPSLNTEAFF. In DNA, the CDR3 is TGTGCCAGCAGTTACGGGCCTAGTTTGAACACTGAAGCTTTCTTT.

On this clone itself: Other DNA sequences within the sample encode an identical CDR3. The chain combines TRBV5-1 with TRBJ2-7, with a possible D match to TRBD2 (6 bases). Trimming stripped 0 bases from V and 0 bases from J, with 10 bases between. The CDR3 covers 15 residues. Germline CDR1 is SGHRS and CDR2 is YFSETQ. The CDR3: CASSLAAGPSYEQYF. The CDR3, as DNA: TGCGCCAGCAGCTTGGCCGCGGGGCCCTCCTACGAGCAGTACTTC.

The chain combines TRBV7-9 with TRBJ2-1, with D unresolved. V was shortened by 5 bases and J by 6 bases, with 5 bases between the two germline ends. This CDR3 spans 11 amino acids. Germline V gives CDR1 SEHNR, CDR2 FQNEAQ (reference sequence). This CDR3 is CASSPSNEQFF. CDR3 coding DNA: TGTGCCAGCAGCCCAAGCAATGAGCAGTTCTTC.

This sequence joins TRBV18 and TRBJ2-3, with D hard to call. This CDR3 has 14 residues. Germline lookup yields CDR1 KGHSH and CDR2 LQKENI. V was pared by 3 bases and J by 2 bases, with 9 bases between. CDR3 amino acids: CASSPRVVTDTQYF. CDR3 DNA sequence: TGTGCCAGCTCACCCCGAGTTGTCACAGATACGCAGTATTTT.

This chain links TRBV7-8 with TRBJ1-5; D not resolved. The germline V gene has CDR1 SGHVS and CDR2 FQNEAQ. Between the trimmed V and J ends, which lost 1 base and 2 bases, there was a span of 9 bases. The CDR3 is made up of 15 amino acids. The CDR3 DNA follows: TGTGCCAGCAGCTTAGTATCAATGGGCAATCAGCCCCAGCATTTT. Translated, it gives CASSLVSMGNQPQHF.

The rearrangement joins TRBV28 to TRBJ2-5; D may match TRBD1 or TRBD2 (5 bases each). Trimming cost V 8 bases and J 4 bases, with 17 bases left between them. This CDR3 comprises 14 residues. Germline assignment: CDR1 MDHEN and CDR2 SYDVKM. This chain's CDR3 is CASRTGPTRETQYF. For the CDR3, the DNA is TGTGCCAGCCGAACGGGACCCACAAGAGAGACCCAGTACTTC.

This clone occurred a few times. The genes are TRBV7-9 and TRBJ1-4; 10 positions agree with TRBD1. J was trimmed by 5 bases and V by 6 bases; bases with no gene match: 3. This CDR3 is 14 amino acids long. Germline loops: CDR1 SEHNR, CDR2 FQNEAQ (reference sequence). Written as DNA, the CDR3 is TGTGCCAGCAGGATGGGACAGGGGAATGAAAAACTGTTTTTT. As protein: CASRMGQGNEKLFF.

This sequence joins TRBV7-2 and TRBJ2-7; D gene ambiguous. The germline V and J ends were trimmed by 5 bases and 4 bases, with 9 bases remaining between them. Germline values: CDR1 SGHTA, CDR2 FQGNSA. This CDR3 contains 12 residues. Here the CDR3 DNA reads TGTGCCAGCAGCCTCAACCCATACGAGCAGTACTTC. Its protein product is CASSLNPYEQYF.

This clone turned up a few times. The chain employs TRBV14 and TRBJ2-3; perhaps TRBD1 as D (5 bases). Germline values: CDR1 SGHDN, CDR2 FVKESK. CDR3 length: 13 residues. Trimming removed 4 bases from V and 4 bases from J, with 9 bases in between. CDR3 protein: CASSLSGPDTQYF. In DNA, the CDR3 is TGTGCCAGCAGCCTTTCAGGGCCAGATACGCAGTATTTT.

The V gene is TRBV30, the J gene TRBJ1-1; D not resolved. V was shortened by 7 bases and J by 0 bases, with 15 bases between the two germline ends. Germline V lookup: CDR1 GTSNPN, CDR2 SVGIG (reference sequence). The CDR3 is made up of 14 amino acids. The CDR3 DNA reads as TGTGCCTTCTCCCGGACCTTGATGAACACTGAAGCTTTCTTT. Its translation: CAFSRTLMNTEAFF.

V and J are TRBV18 and TRBJ2-7; 7 nucleotides match TRBD2. The CDR3 is 14 amino acids. Germline V gives CDR1 KGHSH, CDR2 LQKENI. With V trimmed by 3 bases and J by 3 bases, 5 bases remained unmatched. The CDR3 sequence: CASSPRDYGYEQYF. The CDR3 region has the DNA TGTGCCAGCTCACCGAGGGACTACGGCTACGAGCAGTACTTC.

This rearrangement joins TRBV9 to TRBJ2-7; D is tentatively TRBD1 or TRBD2 (5 bases each). The length of the CDR3 is 13 residues. V was trimmed by 7 bases and J by 2 bases, leaving 13 bases between them. CDR1 and CDR2 (germline): SGDLS, YYNGEE. CDR3 bases: TGTGCCAGCGGGGGTCTAAATACCTACGAGCAGTACTTC. It translates to CASGGLNTYEQYF.

In this sample, this clone turned up a few times. The V and J genes are TRBV7-2 and TRBJ1-5, with 7 bases lining up with TRBD1. V dropped 8 bases and J dropped 7; count of bases not matched to a gene: 8. The CDR3 sequence is 13 residues long. Germline CDR1 reads SGHTA; CDR2 reads FQGNSA. In DNA, the CDR3 is TGTGCCAGCGGCCAGGGGGTAAGGCAGCCCCAGCATTTT. This translates into CASGQGVRQPQHF.

The V call is TRBV11-2, the J call TRBJ2-1, with 9 bases matching TRBD2. The CDR3 length is 19 residues. The V segment lost 3 bases and the J segment 0 bases; nucleotides outside the gene matches: 12. CDR1 and CDR2 (germline): SGHAT, FQNNGV. CDR3 bases: TGTGCCAGCAGCTTGACACAGGGGAGGCGGGAGGGCTCCTACAATGAGCAGTTCTTC. The encoded protein is CASSLTQGRREGSYNEQFF.

The chain recombines TRBV5-1 with TRBJ2-7, with 9 bases lining up with TRBD2. The CDR3 sequence is 15 residues long. CDR1 is SGHRS and CDR2 is YFSETQ in the germline V gene. V lost 4 bases to trimming and J lost 2 bases; unmatched junction nucleotides: 7. In nucleotides, the CDR3 is TGCGCCAGCAGCCCAGTAGCGGGGGCAACCTACGAGCAGTACTTC. Translation: CASSPVAGATYEQYF.

The rearrangement joins TRBV7-8 to TRBJ1-4, with D unresolved. The germline V gene has CDR1 SGHVS and CDR2 FQNEAQ. This CDR3 comprises 13 residues. Trimming left V 3 bases short and J 5 bases short, with 7 bases between. This CDR3 is CASSLLLNEKLFF. The CDR3 DNA sequence: TGTGCCAGCAGCTTGTTGTTAAATGAAAAACTGTTTTTT.

This chain links TRBV20-1 with TRBJ1-1; no definite D call. This CDR3 contains 11 residues. Germline CDR1 is DFQATT and CDR2 is SNEGSKA (reference sequence). Trimming took 3 bases from V and 6 from J, leaving 8 bases between them. CDR3 region: CSASLGAEAFF. CDR3 DNA sequence: TGCAGTGCTAGTTTGGGCGCTGAAGCTTTCTTT.

This clone was recorded only once. The chain has TRBV28 and TRBJ2-3; TRBD2 agrees at 8 bases. Looked up from germline, CDR1 is MDHEN and CDR2 is SYDVKM. The CDR3 runs to 13 residues. With V trimmed by 6 bases and J by 5 bases, 4 bases remained unmatched. DNA for the CDR3: TGTGCCAGCAGCACGGGGGGGGGAGATACGCAGTATTTT. It yields the protein CASSTGGGDTQYF.

Ten or more counts support this clone. The rearrangement uses TRBV5-5 and TRBJ2-3; TRBD2 matches at 8 bases. This CDR3 is built from 16 residues. The germline gives CDR1 SGHKS, CDR2 YYEKEE (reference sequence). Trimming took 2 bases from V and 2 from J; bases not matched to a gene: 7. Written as DNA, the CDR3 is TGTGCCAGCAGCTTTAGCGGGAATGAAGACACAGATACGCAGTATTTT. Translated, it gives CASSFSGNEDTDTQYF.

The chain links TRBV6-5 to TRBJ2-7, with 8 bases aligning to TRBD1. The CDR3 is made up of 12 amino acids. The ends lost 6 bases at V and 4 bases at J; junction bases unmatched: 2. CDR1 MNHEY and CDR2 SVGAGI come from the germline V gene. In DNA form, the CDR3 reads TGTGCCAGCAGGACAGGGGTATACGAGCAGTACTTC. Its translation is CASRTGVYEQYF.